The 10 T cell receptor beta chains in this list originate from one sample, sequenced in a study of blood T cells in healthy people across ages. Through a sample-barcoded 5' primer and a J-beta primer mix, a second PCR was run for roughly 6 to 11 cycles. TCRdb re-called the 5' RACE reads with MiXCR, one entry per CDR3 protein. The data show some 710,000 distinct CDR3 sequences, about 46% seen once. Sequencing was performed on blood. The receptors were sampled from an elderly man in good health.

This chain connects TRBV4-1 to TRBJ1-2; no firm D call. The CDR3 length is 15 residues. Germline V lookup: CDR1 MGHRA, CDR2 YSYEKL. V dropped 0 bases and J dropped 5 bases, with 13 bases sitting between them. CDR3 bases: TGCGCCAGCAGCCAAGAGACACCGGATCTATATGGCTACACCTTC. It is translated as CASSQETPDLYGYTF.

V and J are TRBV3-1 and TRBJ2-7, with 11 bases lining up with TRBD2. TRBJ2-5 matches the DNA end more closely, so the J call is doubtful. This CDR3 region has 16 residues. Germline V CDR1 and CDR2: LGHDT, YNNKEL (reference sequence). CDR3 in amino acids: CASSQLISGGAETQYF. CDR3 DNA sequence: TGTGCCAGCAGCCAACTAATTAGCGGGGGGGCCGAGACCCAGTACTTC.

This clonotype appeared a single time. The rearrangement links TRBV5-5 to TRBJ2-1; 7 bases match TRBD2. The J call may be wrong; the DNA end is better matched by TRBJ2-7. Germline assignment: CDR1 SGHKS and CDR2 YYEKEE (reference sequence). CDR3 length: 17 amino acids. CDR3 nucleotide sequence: TGTGCCAGCAGCTTGAGGGCTAGCGGTCGTTCATACAATGAGCAGTACTTC. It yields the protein CASSLRASGRSYNEQYF.

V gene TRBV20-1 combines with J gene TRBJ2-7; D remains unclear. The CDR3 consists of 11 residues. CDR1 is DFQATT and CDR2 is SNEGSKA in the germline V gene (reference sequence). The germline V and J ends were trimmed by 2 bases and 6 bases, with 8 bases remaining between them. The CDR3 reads CSARILREQYF. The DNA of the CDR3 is TGCAGTGCTAGAATCCTTCGCGAGCAGTACTTC.

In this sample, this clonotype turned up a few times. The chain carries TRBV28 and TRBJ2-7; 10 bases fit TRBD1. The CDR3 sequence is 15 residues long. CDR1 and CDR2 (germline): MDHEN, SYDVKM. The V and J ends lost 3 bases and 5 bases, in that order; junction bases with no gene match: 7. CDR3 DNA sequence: TGTGCCAGCAGTTTCCACCGGGACAGGGGCCACGAGCAGTACTTC. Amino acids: CASSFHRDRGHEQYF.

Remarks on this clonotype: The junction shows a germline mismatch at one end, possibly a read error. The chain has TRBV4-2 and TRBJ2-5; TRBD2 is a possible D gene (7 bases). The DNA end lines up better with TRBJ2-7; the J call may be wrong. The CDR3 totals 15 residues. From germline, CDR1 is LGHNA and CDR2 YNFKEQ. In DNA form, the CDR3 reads TGTGCCAACAGCCAAGATGAGGGGGGGCCCTACGAGCAGTACTTC. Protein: CANSQDEGGPYEQYF.

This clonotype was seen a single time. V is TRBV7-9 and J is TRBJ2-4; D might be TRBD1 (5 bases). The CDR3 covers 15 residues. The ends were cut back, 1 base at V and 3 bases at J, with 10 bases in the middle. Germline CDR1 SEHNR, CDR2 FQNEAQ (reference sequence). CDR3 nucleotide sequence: TGTGCCAGCAGCTTAGAGGGGCCCGGCAAAAACATTCAGTACTTC. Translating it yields CASSLEGPGKNIQYF.

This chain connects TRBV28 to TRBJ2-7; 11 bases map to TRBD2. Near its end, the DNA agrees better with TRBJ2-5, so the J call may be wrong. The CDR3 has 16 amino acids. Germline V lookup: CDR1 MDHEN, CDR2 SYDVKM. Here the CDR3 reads CASSSPVAGGGETQYF. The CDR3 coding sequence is TGTGCCAGCAGTTCCCCGGTAGCGGGAGGGGGGGAGACCCAGTACTTC.

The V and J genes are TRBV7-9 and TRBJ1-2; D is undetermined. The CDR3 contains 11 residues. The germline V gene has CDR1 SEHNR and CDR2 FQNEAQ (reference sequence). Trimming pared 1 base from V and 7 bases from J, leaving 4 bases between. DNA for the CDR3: TGTGCCAGCAGCTTAGAGGCTGGCTACACCTTC. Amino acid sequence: CASSLEAGYTF.

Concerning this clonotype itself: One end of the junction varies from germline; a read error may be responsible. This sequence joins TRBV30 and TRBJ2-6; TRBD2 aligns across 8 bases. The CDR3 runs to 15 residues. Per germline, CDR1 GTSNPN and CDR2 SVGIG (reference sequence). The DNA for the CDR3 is TGTGCCTGGAGGGGACTAGTATCTGGAGCCAACGTCCTGACTTTC. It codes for CAWRGLVSGANVLTF.